One sample yielded the 14 T cell receptor beta chains listed below, sequenced in a study of T-cell reconstitution after alpha-beta-depleted transplantation in children. The library targeted TCRbeta and was prepared with unique molecular identifiers. Each CDR3 protein gets one entry after TCRdb re-called the PCR reads with MiXCR. The table has 300,000 or so distinct CDR3 sequences, around 25% seen once. The sequences come from PBMCs, mostly from graft donor cells, collected 180 days after TCRalphabeta/CD19-depleted stem cell transplant. These receptors were obtained from a male patient aged 10 to 17 who had a stem cell transplant for acute lymphoblastic leukemia, so the T cells may come from the graft donor.

The rearrangement joins TRBV29-1 to TRBJ2-1, with no clear D. Germline loops: CDR1 SQVTM, CDR2 ANQGSEA. The germline V and J ends were trimmed by 7 bases and 2 bases, with 12 bases remaining between them. The CDR3 is 13 amino acids. CDR3 DNA: TGCAGCGCCCAAATTGGGGCCTACAATGAGCAGTTCTTC. Its protein product is CSAQIGAYNEQFF.

This clonotype was recorded only once. This sequence joins TRBV24-1 and TRBJ2-4; maybe TRBD1 (6 bases). Germline V gene sequence: CDR1 KGHDR, CDR2 SFDVKD. There are 17 residues in the CDR3. The V end lost 4 bases, the J end lost 0 bases, and 15 bases lay between the germline ends. CDR3 coding DNA: TGTGCCACCAGTGAAGGTGGACAGCCTTTAGCCAAAAACATTCAGTACTTC. This sequence encodes CATSEGGQPLAKNIQYF.

In this sample, this clonotype turned up a few times. This chain connects TRBV18 to TRBJ2-3; TRBD2 is a possible D gene (6 bases). CDR3 length: 16 amino acids. Germline V gives CDR1 KGHSH, CDR2 LQKENI. The V gene lost 2 bases and the J gene lost 2 bases, with 14 bases spanning the gap. The CDR3 DNA follows: TGTGCCAGCTCACCAGGAGGGGCGCGGTACACAGATACGCAGTATTTT. This translates into CASSPGGARYTDTQYF.

This clonotype occurred many times. The V and J genes are TRBV5-5 and TRBJ2-2; perhaps TRBD1 as D (5 bases). Germline lookup yields CDR1 SGHKS and CDR2 YYEKEE (reference sequence). The CDR3 has 16 residues. V dropped 3 bases and J dropped 1 base, with 13 bases sitting between them. DNA of the CDR3: TGTGCCAGCAGCTCATCTGGACACCTGAACACCGGGGAGCTGTTTTTT. This encodes CASSSSGHLNTGELFF.

At least ten counts were recorded for this clonotype. The chain employs TRBV5-5 and TRBJ2-7; 7 bases fit TRBD1. The CDR3 totals 16 residues. The V gene's germline CDR1 is SGHKS and CDR2 YYEKEE (reference sequence). Germline trimming cut 4 bases from V and 1 base from J; bases unmatched to any gene: 11. CDR3 DNA: TGTGCCAGCAGCCCCCCTACCGGGACAGTTTCCTACGAGCAGTACTTC. Translated: CASSPPTGTVSYEQYF.

This chain joins TRBV2 and TRBJ1-2; D gene uncertain. The ends were cut back, 8 bases at V and 9 bases at J, with 16 bases in the middle. Germline CDR1 SNHLY, CDR2 FYNNEI. The CDR3 covers 12 residues. The CDR3 sequence is CASQYQPQRYTF. In DNA form, the CDR3 reads TGTGCCAGCCAGTACCAACCACAACGCTACACCTTC.

V gene TRBV7-6 combines with J gene TRBJ2-3; D remains ambiguous. Trimming removed 3 bases at V and 9 bases at J, with 13 bases between. The CDR3 contains 13 residues. Germline CDR1 SGHVS, CDR2 FNYEAQ. The CDR3, as DNA: TGTGCCAGCAGCTTTTGTCTAGTAAGAACGCAGTATTTT. This gives the protein CASSFCLVRTQYF.

The V call is TRBV6-5, the J call TRBJ2-5; TRBD1 is a possible D gene (7 bases). The CDR3 sequence is 15 residues long. Germline V lookup: CDR1 MNHEY, CDR2 SVGAGI. Trimming cost V 2 bases and J 1 base, with 11 bases left between them. The CDR3 DNA reads TGTGCCAGCAGTTACGGCGGGACAGCCCAAGAGACCCAGTACTTC. Translating it yields CASSYGGTAQETQYF.

This clonotype was counted between two and nine times. This chain uses TRBV12-3 or TRBV12-4 with TRBJ2-1; D ambiguous. The CDR3 runs 13 residues. V was clipped by 3 bases and J by 8 bases, with 11 bases between them. CDR3 coding DNA: TGTGCCAGCAGTTTGGACGTACTGGATGAGCAGTTCTTC. Amino acids: CASSLDVLDEQFF.

This clonotype was picked up a small number of times. The rearrangement links TRBV27 to TRBJ2-7; D remains unclear. The CDR3 contains 14 residues. V dropped 6 bases and J dropped 5 bases, with 17 bases sitting between them. The germline CDR1 and CDR2 sequences are MNHEY and SMNVEV (reference sequence). The CDR3 region has the DNA TGTGCCAGCAGCCCCCACAGTTACCAGGACGAGCAGTACTTC. Protein product: CASSPHSYQDEQYF.

The V and J genes are TRBV27 and TRBJ1-3; D remains ambiguous. Germline assignment: CDR1 MNHEY and CDR2 SMNVEV (reference sequence). This CDR3 spans 14 amino acids. Trimming removed 3 bases from V and 7 bases from J, with 13 bases in between. CDR3 DNA sequence: TGTGCCAGCAGTTTGAAGGCCAGCCGGAACACCATATATTTT. Encoded protein: CASSLKASRNTIYF.

The V gene is TRBV5-1, the J gene TRBJ1-1; no firm D call. This CDR3 has 14 residues. Germline CDR1 is SGHRS and CDR2 is YFSETQ. Trimming took 5 bases from V and 2 from J, leaving 13 bases between them. The DNA for the CDR3 is TGCGCCAGCAGAATAGCCGACTTTAACACTGAAGCTTTCTTT. Translated: CASRIADFNTEAFF.

V is TRBV7-7 and J is TRBJ2-2; D is ambiguous. This CDR3 comprises 14 residues. Looked up from germline, CDR1 is SSHAT and CDR2 is FNYEAQ (reference sequence). V dropped 2 bases and J dropped 6 bases, with 10 bases sitting between them. The CDR3 is CASSLSPGPGELFF. The CDR3 nucleotides are TGTGCCAGCAGCTTATCCCCCGGACCCGGGGAGCTGTTTTTT.

This clonotype was seen a handful of times. The J gene is TRBJ2-3, the V gene TRBV11-1; no reliable D call. CDR3 length equals 18 residues. Germline V gives CDR1 SGHAT, CDR2 FQDESV (reference sequence). The germline V and J ends were trimmed by 2 bases and 3 bases, with 21 bases remaining between them. Here the CDR3 reads CASSLIVRFPAVTDTQYF. Written as DNA, the CDR3 is TGTGCCAGCAGCTTAATAGTCCGTTTTCCCGCAGTGACAGATACGCAGTATTTT.